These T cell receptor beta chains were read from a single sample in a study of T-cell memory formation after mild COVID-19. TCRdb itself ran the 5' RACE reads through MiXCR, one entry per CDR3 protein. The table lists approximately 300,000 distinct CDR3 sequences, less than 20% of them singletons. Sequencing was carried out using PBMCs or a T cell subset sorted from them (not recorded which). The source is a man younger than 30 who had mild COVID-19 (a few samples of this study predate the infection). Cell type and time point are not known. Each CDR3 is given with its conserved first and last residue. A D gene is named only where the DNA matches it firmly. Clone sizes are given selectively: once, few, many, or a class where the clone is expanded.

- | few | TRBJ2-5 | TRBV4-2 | TGTGCCAGCAGCCACGGGACTGGAGGAGAGACCCAGTACTTC | CASSHGTGGETQYF
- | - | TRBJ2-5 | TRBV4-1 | TGCGCCAGCAGCCAAGGGGGCGGAAGCGGTGGGACCCAGTACTTC | CASSQGGGSGGTQYF
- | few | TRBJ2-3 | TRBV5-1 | TGCGCCAGCAGCCTGCGGTCTAGCACAGATACGCAGTATTTT | CASSLRSSTDTQYF
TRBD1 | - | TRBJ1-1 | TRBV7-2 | TGTGCCAGCAGCTACCGGACAGGGAACACTGAAGCTTTCTTT | CASSYRTGNTEAFF
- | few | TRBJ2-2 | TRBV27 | TGTGCCAGCAGTTTGGAACAGCCGAACACCGGGGAGCTGTTTTTT | CASSLEQPNTGELFF
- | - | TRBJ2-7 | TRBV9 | TGTGCCAGCAGCGTAGTGGGGAACGAGCAGTACTTC | CASSVVGNEQYF
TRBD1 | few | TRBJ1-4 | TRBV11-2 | TGTGCCAGCAGCAGAGCGGGACAGGGTGAAAAACTGTTTTTT | CASSRAGQGEKLFF
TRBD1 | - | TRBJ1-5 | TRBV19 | TGTGCCAGTAGTCCCCTCCCGGGACAGGGGATTTGGAGCAATCAGCCCCAGCATTTT | CASSPLPGQGIWSNQPQHF
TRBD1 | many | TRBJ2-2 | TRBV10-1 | TGCGCCAGCAGTGCTAGACAGGGGAACACCGGGGAGCTGTTTTTT | CASSARQGNTGELFF
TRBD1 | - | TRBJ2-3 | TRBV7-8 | TGTGCCAGCAGAGTTTCCGGACAGGGGGTTGGCACAGATACGCAGTATTTT | CASRVSGQGVGTDTQYF
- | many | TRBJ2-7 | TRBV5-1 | TGCGCCAGCAGTCCGGGGGTCGAAGACGAGCAGTACTTC | CASSPGVEDEQYF
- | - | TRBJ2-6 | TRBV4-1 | TGCGCCAGCAGCCAAGATAGAGGAACCGGGGCCAACGTCCTGACTTTC | CASSQDRGTGANVLTF
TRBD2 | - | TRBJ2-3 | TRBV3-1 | TGTGCCAGCAGCCAAGTACCTAGCGGGACGACAGATACGCAGTATTTT | CASSQVPSGTTDTQYF
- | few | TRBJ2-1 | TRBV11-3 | TGTGCCAGCAGCTATATTAGCACTGAGCAGTTCTTC | CASSYISTEQFF
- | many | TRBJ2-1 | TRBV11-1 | TGTGCCAGCACCCCGAATCACAATGAGCAGTTCTTC | CASTPNHNEQFF
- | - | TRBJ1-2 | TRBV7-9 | TGTGCCAGCAGCTTCGAAGGGGCCGATGGCTACACCTTC | CASSFEGADGYTF
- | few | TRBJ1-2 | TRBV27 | TGTGCCAGCACCCCGGGGGCCGGTGGCTCTGGCTACACCTTC | CASTPGAGGSGYTF
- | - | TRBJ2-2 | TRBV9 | TGTGCCAGCAGGGAAGGCGAGCAGACCGGGGAGCTGTTTTTT | CASREGEQTGELFF
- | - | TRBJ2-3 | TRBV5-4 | TGTGCCAGCAGCTTGGTGCTAGCGTCGCGTACGCAGTATTTT | CASSLVLASRTQYF
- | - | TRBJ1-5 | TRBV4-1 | TGCGCCAGCAGCCTCCCGAGGGAGGGAATCGCACAGCCCCAGCATTTT | CASSLPREGIAQPQHF